This T cell receptor beta chain was captured by sequencing in a study of blood T cell repertoires in COVID-19. Study in general: There were acute and convalescent COVID-19 samples, and they came from the United States, Italy and Spain.

Per the study methods: From reference gene primer amplification, estimates of nucleated cell counts were derived. Sequencing was performed with immunoSEQ multiplex PCR; in TCRdb, only in-frame clones are kept and a portion is missing. V and J calls and clone size are as listed in that table; D and trimming were resolved from the DNA. The sample includes some 200,000 clones, roughly 80% of them seen just once. The specimen sequenced was peripheral blood. The TCR comes from a woman aged 80 or over with active or convalescent COVID-19.

The DNA of the CDR3 is TGTGCCAGCAGTTTACAGGGCAGGGGTGAGAGTAATTCACCCCTCCACTTT. Protein sequence: CASSLQGRGESNSPLHF. The J gene is TRBJ1-6, the V gene TRBV27, with D perhaps matching TRBD1 (6 bases). V was shortened by 2 bases and J by 6 bases, with 17 bases between the two germline ends. Germline values: CDR1 MNHEY, CDR2 SMNVEV (reference sequence). The CDR3 loop spans 17 amino acids.